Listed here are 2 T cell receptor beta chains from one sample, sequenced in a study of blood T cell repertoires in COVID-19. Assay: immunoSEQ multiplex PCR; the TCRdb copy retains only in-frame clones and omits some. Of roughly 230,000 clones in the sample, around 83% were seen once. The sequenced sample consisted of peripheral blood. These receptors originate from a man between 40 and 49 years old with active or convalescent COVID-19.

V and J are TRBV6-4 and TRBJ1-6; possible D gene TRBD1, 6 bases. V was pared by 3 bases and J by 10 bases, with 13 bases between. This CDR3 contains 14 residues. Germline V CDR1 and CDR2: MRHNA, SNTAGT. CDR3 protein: CASSDGGAGSPLHF. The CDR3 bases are TGTGCCAGCAGTGATGGGGGGGCCGGATCACCCCTCCACTTT.

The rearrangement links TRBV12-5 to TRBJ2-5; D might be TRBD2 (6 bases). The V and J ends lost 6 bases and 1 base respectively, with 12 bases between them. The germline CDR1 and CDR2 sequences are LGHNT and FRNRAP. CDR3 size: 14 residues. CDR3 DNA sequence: TGTGCTAGTGGCCTCGGGGGACCCCAAGAGACCCAGTACTTC. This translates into CASGLGGPQETQYF.